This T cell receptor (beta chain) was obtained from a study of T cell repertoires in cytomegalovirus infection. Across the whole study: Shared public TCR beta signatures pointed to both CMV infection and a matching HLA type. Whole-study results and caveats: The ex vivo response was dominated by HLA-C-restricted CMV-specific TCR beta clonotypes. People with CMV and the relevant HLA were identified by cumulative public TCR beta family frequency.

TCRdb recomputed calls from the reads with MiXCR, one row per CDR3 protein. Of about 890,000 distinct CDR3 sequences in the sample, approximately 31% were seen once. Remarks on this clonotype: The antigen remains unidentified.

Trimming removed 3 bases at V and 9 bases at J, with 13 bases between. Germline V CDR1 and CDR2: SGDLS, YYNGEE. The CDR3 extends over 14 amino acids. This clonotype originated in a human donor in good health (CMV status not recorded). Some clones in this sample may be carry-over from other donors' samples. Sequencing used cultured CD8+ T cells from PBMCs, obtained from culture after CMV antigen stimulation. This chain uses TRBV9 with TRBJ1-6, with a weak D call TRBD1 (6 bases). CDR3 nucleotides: TGTGCCAGCAGCGCAGCAGGGGCTGGTTCACCCCTCCACTTT. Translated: CASSAAGAGSPLHF.